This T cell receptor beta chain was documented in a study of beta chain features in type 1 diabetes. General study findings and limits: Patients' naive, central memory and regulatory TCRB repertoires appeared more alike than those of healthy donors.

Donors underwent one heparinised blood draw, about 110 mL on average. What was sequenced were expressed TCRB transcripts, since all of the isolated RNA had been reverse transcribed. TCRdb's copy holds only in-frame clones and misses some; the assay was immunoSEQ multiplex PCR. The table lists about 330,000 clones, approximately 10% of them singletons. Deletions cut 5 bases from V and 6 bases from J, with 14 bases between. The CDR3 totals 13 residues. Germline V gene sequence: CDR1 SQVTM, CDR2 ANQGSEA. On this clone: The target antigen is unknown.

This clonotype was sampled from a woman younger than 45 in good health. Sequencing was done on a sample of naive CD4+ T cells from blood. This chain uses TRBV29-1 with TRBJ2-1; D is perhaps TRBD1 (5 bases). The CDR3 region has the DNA TGCAGCGTTCGTTACAGCCAGGGCAATGAGCAGTTCTTC. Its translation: CSVRYSQGNEQFF.